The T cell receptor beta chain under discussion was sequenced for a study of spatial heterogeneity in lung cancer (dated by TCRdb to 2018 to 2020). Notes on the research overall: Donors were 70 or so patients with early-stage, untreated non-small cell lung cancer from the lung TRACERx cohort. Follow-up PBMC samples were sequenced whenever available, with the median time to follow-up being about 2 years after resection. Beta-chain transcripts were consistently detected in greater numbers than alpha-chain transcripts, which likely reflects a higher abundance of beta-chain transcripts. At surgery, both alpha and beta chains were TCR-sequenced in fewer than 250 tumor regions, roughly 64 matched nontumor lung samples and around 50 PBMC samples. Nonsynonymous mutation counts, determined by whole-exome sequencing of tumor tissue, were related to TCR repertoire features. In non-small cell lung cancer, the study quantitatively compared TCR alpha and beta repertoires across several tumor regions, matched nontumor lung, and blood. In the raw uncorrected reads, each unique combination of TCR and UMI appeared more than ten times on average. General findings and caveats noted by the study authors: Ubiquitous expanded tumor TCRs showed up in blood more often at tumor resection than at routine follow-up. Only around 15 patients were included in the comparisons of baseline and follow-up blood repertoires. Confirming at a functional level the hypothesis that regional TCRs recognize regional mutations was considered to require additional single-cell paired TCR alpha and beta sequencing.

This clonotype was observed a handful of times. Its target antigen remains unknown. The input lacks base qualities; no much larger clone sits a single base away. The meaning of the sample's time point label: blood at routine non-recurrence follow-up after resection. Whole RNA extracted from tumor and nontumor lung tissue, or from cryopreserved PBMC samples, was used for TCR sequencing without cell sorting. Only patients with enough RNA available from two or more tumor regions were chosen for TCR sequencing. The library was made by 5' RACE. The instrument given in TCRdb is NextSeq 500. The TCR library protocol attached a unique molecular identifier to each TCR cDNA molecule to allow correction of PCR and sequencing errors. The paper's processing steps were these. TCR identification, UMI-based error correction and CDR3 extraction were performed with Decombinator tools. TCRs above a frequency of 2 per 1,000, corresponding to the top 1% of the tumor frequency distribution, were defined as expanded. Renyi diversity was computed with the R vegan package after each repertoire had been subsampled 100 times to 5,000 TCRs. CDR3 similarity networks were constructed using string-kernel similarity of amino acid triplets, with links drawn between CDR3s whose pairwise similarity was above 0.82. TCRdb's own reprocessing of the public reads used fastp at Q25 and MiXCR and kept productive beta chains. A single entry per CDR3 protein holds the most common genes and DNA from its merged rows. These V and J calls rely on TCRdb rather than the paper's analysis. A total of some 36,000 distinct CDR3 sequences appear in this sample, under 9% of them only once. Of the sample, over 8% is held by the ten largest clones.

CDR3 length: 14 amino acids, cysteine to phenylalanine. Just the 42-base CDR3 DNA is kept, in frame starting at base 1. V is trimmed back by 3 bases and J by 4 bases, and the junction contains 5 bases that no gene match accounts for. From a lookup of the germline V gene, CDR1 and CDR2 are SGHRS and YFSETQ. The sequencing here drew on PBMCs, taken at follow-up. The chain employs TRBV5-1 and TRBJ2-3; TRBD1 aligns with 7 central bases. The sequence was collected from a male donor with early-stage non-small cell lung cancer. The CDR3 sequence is CASSSPQGPDTQYF. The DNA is TGCGCCAGCAGCTCCCCACAGGGGCCAGATACGCAGTATTTT.